This T cell receptor (beta chain) emerged from a study of T cell repertoires in cytomegalovirus infection. Looking at the study overall: CMV epitopes in the study were HLA-C-restricted (recently identified) and HLA-B-restricted (well studied). Both CMV infection and a matching HLA type were indicated by public TCR beta signatures.

This CDR3 region has 12 residues. CDR1 and CDR2 (germline): MGHDK, SYGVNS. V was pared by 5 bases and J by 5 bases, with 8 bases between. TCRdb re-called the reads through MiXCR, storing one row per CDR3 protein. The table includes about 160,000 distinct CDR3 sequences, about 20% detected once. This clonotype occurred a few times. The antigen is not known. The study's findings and limits: Carriers of CMV and the relevant HLA type were discriminated by public TCR beta frequency. CMV-specific TCR beta clonotypes restricted by HLA-C dominated the ex vivo response.

The J gene is TRBJ2-3, the V gene TRBV25-1; D uncertain. The clonotype originates from a human donor in good health (CMV status not recorded). Some clones in this sample may be carry-over from other donors' samples. This specimen consisted of CD8+ T cells from cultured PBMCs, obtained from culture after CMV antigen stimulation. The CDR3 is CASSPSEDTQYF. The DNA of the CDR3 is TGTGCCAGCAGTCCCTCGGAAGATACGCAGTATTTT.